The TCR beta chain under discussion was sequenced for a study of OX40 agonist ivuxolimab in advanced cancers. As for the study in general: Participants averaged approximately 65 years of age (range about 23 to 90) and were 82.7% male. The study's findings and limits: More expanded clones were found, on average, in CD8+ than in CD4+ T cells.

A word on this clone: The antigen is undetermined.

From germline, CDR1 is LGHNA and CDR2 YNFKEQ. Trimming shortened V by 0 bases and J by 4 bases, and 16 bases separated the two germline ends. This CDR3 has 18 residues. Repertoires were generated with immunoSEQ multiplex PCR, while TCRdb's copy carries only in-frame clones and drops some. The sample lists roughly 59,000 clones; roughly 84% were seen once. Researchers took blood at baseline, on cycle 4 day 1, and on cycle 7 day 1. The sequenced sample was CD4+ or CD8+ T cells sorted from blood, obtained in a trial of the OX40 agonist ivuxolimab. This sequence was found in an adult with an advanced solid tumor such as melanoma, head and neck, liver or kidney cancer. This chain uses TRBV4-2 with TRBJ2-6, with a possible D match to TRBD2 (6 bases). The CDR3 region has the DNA TGTGCCAGCAGCCAAGATCGGGGAGGAGGGGTCGGGGCCAACGTCCTGACTTTC. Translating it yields CASSQDRGGGVGANVLTF.